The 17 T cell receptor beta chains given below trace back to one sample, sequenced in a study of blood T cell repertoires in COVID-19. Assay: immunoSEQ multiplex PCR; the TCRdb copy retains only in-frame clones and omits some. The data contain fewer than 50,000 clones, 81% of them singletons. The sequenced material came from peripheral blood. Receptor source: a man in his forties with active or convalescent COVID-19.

Here the CDR3 DNA reads TGTGCCACCACAGCGCCGAACACCGGGGAGCTGTTTTTT. Its translation: CATTAPNTGELFF. The rearrangement links TRBV24-1 to TRBJ2-2; no clear D gene. This CDR3 region has 13 residues. Germline CDR1 KGHDR, CDR2 SFDVKD. V lost 8 bases and J lost 0, with 6 bases in between.

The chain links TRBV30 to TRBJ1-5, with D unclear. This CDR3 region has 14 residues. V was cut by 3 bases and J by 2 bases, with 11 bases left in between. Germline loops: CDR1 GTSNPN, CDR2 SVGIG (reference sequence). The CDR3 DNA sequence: TGTGCCTGGAGCAGAGGCAGAGGCAATCAGCCCCAGCATTTT. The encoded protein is CAWSRGRGNQPQHF.

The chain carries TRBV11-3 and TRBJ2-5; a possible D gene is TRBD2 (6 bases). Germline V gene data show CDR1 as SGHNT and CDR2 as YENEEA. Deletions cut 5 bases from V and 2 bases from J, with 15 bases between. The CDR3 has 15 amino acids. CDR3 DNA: TGTGCCAGCAGCACGCTTAGCGGACCACAAGAGACCCAGTACTTC. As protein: CASSTLSGPQETQYF.

This chain's CDR3 is CATSDFYSGTSGITDTQYF. The CDR3 nucleotides read TGTGCCACCAGTGATTTTTACTCCGGGACTAGCGGAATTACAGATACGCAGTATTTT. V is TRBV24-1 and J is TRBJ2-3; 11 bases are a match to TRBD2. The CDR3 loop spans 19 amino acids. Germline CDR1 is KGHDR and CDR2 is SFDVKD. V lost 1 base and J lost 3; bases outside the gene matches: 11.

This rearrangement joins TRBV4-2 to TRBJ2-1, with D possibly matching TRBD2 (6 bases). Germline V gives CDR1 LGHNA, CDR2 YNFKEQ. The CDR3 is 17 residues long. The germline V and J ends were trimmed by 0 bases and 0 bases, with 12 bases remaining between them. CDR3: CASSQDWSGLSYNEQFF. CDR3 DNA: TGTGCCAGCAGCCAAGACTGGAGCGGGCTCTCCTACAATGAGCAGTTCTTC.

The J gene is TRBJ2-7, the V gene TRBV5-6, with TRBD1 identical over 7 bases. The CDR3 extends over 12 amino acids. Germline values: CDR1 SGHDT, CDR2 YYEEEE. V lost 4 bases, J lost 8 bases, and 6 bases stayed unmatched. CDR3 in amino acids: CASSRDSLKQYF. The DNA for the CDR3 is TGTGCCAGCAGCCGGGACAGCCTCAAGCAGTACTTC.

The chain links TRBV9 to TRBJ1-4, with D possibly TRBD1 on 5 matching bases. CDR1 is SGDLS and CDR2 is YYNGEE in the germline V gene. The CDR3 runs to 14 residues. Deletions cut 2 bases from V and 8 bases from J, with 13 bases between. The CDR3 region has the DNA TGTGCCAGCAGCGTGACAGTAGTTAGCGAAAAACTGTTTTTT. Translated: CASSVTVVSEKLFF.

The CDR3 bases are TGTGCCAGCTCAATCCGGGGGAGCGCTAATGAAAAACTGTTTTTT. Translated: CASSIRGSANEKLFF. The V call is TRBV27, the J call TRBJ1-4; tentative D call: TRBD1 (5 bases). Germline V gives CDR1 MNHEY, CDR2 SMNVEV (reference sequence). Trimming removed 8 bases at V and 3 bases at J, with 16 bases between. CDR3 size: 15 residues.

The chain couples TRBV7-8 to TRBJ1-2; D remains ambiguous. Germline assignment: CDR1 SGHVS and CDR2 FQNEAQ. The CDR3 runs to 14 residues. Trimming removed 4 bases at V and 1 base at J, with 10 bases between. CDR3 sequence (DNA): TGTGCCAGCAGCTCCCTCGCGAATAACTATGGCTACACCTTC. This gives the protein CASSSLANNYGYTF.

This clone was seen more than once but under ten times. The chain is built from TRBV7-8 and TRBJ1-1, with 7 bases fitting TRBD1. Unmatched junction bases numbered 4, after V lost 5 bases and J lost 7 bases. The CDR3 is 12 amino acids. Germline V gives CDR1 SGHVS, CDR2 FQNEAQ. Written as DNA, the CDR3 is TGTGCCAGCAGCCAACGACAGGGTGAAGCTTTCTTT. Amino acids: CASSQRQGEAFF.

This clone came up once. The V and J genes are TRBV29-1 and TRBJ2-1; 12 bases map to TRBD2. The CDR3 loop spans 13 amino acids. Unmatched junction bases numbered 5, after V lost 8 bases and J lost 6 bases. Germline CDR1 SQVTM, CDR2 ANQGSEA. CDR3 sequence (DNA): TGCAGCACGGGACTAGCGGGCCTCAATGAGCAGTTCTTC. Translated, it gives CSTGLAGLNEQFF.

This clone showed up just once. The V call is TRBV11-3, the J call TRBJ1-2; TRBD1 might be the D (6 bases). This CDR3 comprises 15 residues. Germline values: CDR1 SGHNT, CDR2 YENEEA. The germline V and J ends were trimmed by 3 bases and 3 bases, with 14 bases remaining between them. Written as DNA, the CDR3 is TGTGCCAGCAGCTTGGGAACAGGGACGGACTATGGCTACACCTTC. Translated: CASSLGTGTDYGYTF. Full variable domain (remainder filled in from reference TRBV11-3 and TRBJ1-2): EAGVVQSPRYKIIEKKQPVAFWCNPISGHNTLYWYLQNLGQGPELLIRYENEEAVDDSQLPKDRFSAERLKGVDSTLKIQPAELGDSAVYLCASSLGTGTDYGYTFGSGTRLTVV.

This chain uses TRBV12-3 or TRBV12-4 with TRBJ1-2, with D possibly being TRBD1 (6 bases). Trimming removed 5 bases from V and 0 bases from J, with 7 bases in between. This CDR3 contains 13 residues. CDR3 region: CASSRTANYGYTF. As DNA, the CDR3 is TGTGCCAGCAGTCGGACAGCTAACTATGGCTACACCTTC.

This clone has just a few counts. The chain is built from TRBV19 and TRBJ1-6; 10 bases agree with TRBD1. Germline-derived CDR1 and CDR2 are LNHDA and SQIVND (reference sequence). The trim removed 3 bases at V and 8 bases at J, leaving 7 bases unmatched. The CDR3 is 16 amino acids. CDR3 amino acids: CASSMTGGEYHSPLHF. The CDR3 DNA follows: TGTGCCAGTAGTATGACAGGGGGCGAGTATCATTCACCCCTCCACTTT.

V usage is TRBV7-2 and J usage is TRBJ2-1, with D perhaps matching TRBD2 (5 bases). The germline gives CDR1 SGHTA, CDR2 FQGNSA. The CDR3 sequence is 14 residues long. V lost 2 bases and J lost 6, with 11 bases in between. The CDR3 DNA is TGTGCCAGCAGCTTACGTAGAGGGCCCAATGAGCAGTTCTTC. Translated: CASSLRRGPNEQFF.

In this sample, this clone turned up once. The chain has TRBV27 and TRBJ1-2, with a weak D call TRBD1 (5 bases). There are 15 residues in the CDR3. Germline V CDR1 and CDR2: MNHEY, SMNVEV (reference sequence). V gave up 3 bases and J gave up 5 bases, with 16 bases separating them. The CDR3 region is CASSLAGRNLYGYTF. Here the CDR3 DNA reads TGTGCCAGCAGTTTGGCGGGACGTAACCTTTATGGCTACACCTTC.

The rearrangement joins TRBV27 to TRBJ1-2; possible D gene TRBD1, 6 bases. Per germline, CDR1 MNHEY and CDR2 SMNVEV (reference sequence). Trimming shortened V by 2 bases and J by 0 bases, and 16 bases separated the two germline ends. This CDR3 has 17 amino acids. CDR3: CASSLRGQPQANYGYTF. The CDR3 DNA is TGTGCCAGCAGTTTAAGAGGACAGCCGCAAGCTAACTATGGCTACACCTTC.